This TCR beta chain was recovered during a study of T-cell memory formation after mild COVID-19. General observations from the study: Specificity for SARS-CoV-2 was not confirmed among the second-wave clones peaking on day 37.

TCRalpha and TCRbeta libraries used 5'RACE with constant-segment primers and UMIs. TCRdb re-called the 5' RACE reads through MiXCR, storing one row per CDR3 protein. The repertoire holds about 410,000 distinct CDR3 sequences, with about a quarter as singletons. This clonotype was detected a few times. The antigen remains unidentified. The CDR3 loop spans 15 amino acids. Germline CDR1 is SNHLY and CDR2 is FYNNEI. Trimming stripped 5 bases from V and 0 bases from J, with 14 bases between. Sequencing was performed on PBMCs or a T cell subset sorted from them (not recorded which). The V gene is TRBV2, the J gene TRBJ2-7, with D perhaps TRBD1 or TRBD2 (5 bases each). This clonotype was obtained from an adult woman who had mild COVID-19 (a few samples of this study predate the infection). Cell type and time point are not known. DNA of the CDR3: TGTGCCAGCAGTCCCCTCCGGGGCCGCTCCTACGAGCAGTACTTC. Translated, it gives CASSPLRGRSYEQYF.